Below, 2 T cell receptor beta chains from the same sample are listed, as sequenced in a study of blood T cell repertoires in COVID-19. This table comes from immunoSEQ multiplex PCR, and its TCRdb copy is limited to in-frame clones, with some not included. The data contain approximately 200,000 clones, approximately 81% of them singletons. The sequencing sample was made of peripheral blood. The receptors originated from a person aged 70 to 80 with COVID-19, enrolled during active disease.

A few counts support this clone. This chain joins TRBV29-1 and TRBJ1-1, with a weak D call TRBD1 (5 bases). There are 13 residues in the CDR3. The V gene lost 7 bases and the J gene lost 2 bases, with 14 bases spanning the gap. The germline gives CDR1 SQVTM, CDR2 ANQGSEA. The CDR3 coding sequence is TGCAGCGCTCCCGGGACTGGCAACACTGAAGCTTTCTTT. It translates to CSAPGTGNTEAFF.

As DNA, the CDR3 is TGTGCCAGCAGTGACACAGCGCGGGACCAAGAGACCCAGTACTTC. Its protein product is CASSDTARDQETQYF. The V gene is TRBV6-1, the J gene TRBJ2-5; TRBD2 might be the D (5 bases). CDR1 is MNHNS and CDR2 is SASEGT in the germline V gene. The CDR3 covers 15 residues. V shed 3 bases and J shed 0 bases, with 11 bases lying between them.